A selection of T cell receptor beta chains follows, all from one sample in a study of control samples from healthy donors and cancer patients. Clones were sequenced by immunoSEQ multiplex PCR, and TCRdb holds only the in-frame ones, with some missing. Among some 79,000 clones listed, roughly 90% were seen once. The sequencing sample was made of blood. These receptor sequences come from a woman between 50 and 59 years old in good health. CDR3s include the opening cysteine and the closing phenylalanine or tryptophan. A D gene is named only where the DNA matches it firmly. Clone size is given for some rows only: seen once, a few or many times, or a class if the clone is expanded.

v_gene	abundance	d_gene	j_gene	CDR3nt	CDR3aa
TRBV19	.	.	TRBJ1-4	TGTGCCAGTAGTAGAGGGAATCTCAATGAAAAACTGTTTTTT	CASSRGNLNEKLFF
TRBV6-5	.	.	TRBJ1-4	TGTGCCACTCGGGGGCAGAATAATGAAAAACTGTTTTTT	CATRGQNNEKLFF
TRBV5-1	.	.	TRBJ1-2	TGCGCCAGCACCCAGACAGGATCTTTTGGTGGCTACACCTTC	CASTQTGSFGGYTF
TRBV9	.	TRBD2	TRBJ2-1	TGTGCCAGCAGCGTAGTGATAGCGGGAGTAGATGAGCAGTTCTTC	CASSVVIAGVDEQFF
TRBV5-1	few	TRBD1	TRBJ1-2	TGCGCCAGCAGCTCGACGGCCCTAGGGACAGGGAATGATGGCTACACCTTC	CASSSTALGTGNDGYTF
TRBV28	.	.	TRBJ1-5	TGTGCCAGCAGTTCCTTACTCCGAGGGGGCAATCAGCCCCAGCATTTT	CASSSLLRGGNQPQHF
TRBV27	.	TRBD2	TRBJ2-5	TGTGCCAGCAGTCCATTAGCGGGAGTCGGTGAGACCCAGTACTTC	CASSPLAGVGETQYF
TRBV30	.	TRBD1	TRBJ1-2	TGTGCCTGGAGTGTACGGGACAGGGGACCCATAGGCTACACCTTC	CAWSVRDRGPIGYTF
TRBV7-9	.	TRBD1	TRBJ1-2	TGTGCCAGCAGCCCGGACAGGGGGGGCTACACCTTC	CASSPDRGGYTF
TRBV11-2	.	TRBD2	TRBJ2-7	TGTGCCAGCAGCATGGGACTAGCGGGAGAGGGAGGGGACTACGAGCAGTACTTC	CASSMGLAGEGGDYEQYF
TRBV5-6	.	.	TRBJ1-4	TGTGCCAGCAGCTTGGACCGAAGAGATGAAAAACTGTTTTTT	CASSLDRRDEKLFF
TRBV5-5	.	.	TRBJ2-7	TGTGCCAGCAGCCCATTGGGGCACAGTAGTGGCGAGCAGTACTTC	CASSPLGHSSGEQYF
TRBV14	.	TRBD2	TRBJ2-1	TGTGCCAGCAGCCCGATCCAAGGACTAGCCAAGGAGCAGTTCTTC	CASSPIQGLAKEQFF
TRBV3-1/TRBV3-2	.	TRBD2	TRBJ2-1	TGTGCCAGCAGCCTTGGGACTAGCGGGAGGGCCTACAATGAGCAGTTCTTC	CASSLGTSGRAYNEQFF
TRBV7-2	.	.	TRBJ2-5	TGTGCCAGCAGCCAGAGTCGGCACCAGACCCAGTACTTC	CASSQSRHQTQYF
TRBV20-1	.	.	TRBJ1-6	TGCAGTGCTAGTGAGAGCCACTCCTATAATTCACCCCTCCACTTT	CSASESHSYNSPLHF
TRBV19	.	.	TRBJ1-5	TGTGCCAGTAGTATAGATCGTACAGGAGTGGTCAATCAGCCCCAGCATTTT	CASSIDRTGVVNQPQHF
TRBV2	once	.	TRBJ2-2	TGTGCCAGCAGTGAAGGGGGGGGCCTCGGGGAGCTGTTTTTT	CASSEGGGLGELFF
TRBV5-1	.	.	TRBJ2-3	TGCGCCAGCAGCTTGGCTCCGACCCCAGATACGCAGTATTTT	CASSLAPTPDTQYF
TRBV6-8	.	.	TRBJ2-3	TGTGCCAGCAGTTACCCCCGGATAGATACGCAGTATTTT	CASSYPRIDTQYF
TRBV29-1	.	TRBD2	TRBJ2-3	TGCAGCGTCGGGACTAGCAGCACAGATACGCAGTATTTT	CSVGTSSTDTQYF
TRBV2	.	TRBD1	TRBJ1-1	TGTGCCAGCAGTCTAGGGGGCAGGGGTGAAACTGAAGCTTTCTTT	CASSLGGRGETEAFF
TRBV5-4	.	.	TRBJ2-7	TGTGCCAGCAGCCGGGACTCTAGCTCCTACGAGCAGTACTTC	CASSRDSSSYEQYF
TRBV5-1	.	.	TRBJ2-5	TGCGCCAGCAGCGCCCTCGCGAAAGCCCCAGGTGACCAGTACTTC	CASSALAKAPGDQYF
TRBV5-6	once	.	TRBJ1-4	TGTGCCAGCAGCATGGGGTCTTATGAAAAACTGTTTTTT	CASSMGSYEKLFF
TRBV9	.	TRBD2	TRBJ2-3	TGTGCCAGCAGCGTAGGTCTGGGACTAGGGGCAGATACGCAGTATTTT	CASSVGLGLGADTQYF
TRBV7-3	once	.	TRBJ2-7	TGTGCCAGCAGCTTAACCGACTCCTCCTACGAGCAGTACTTC	CASSLTDSSYEQYF
TRBV11-1	.	TRBD2	TRBJ2-7	TGTGCCAGCAGCCGGACTAGCGGGAGGGCCGAGCAGTACTTC	CASSRTSGRAEQYF
TRBV18	once	TRBD2	TRBJ2-2	TGTGCCAGCTCACCACGGAGGTTTCTAGCGGGAGACCGCACCGGGGAGCTGTTTTTT	CASSPRRFLAGDRTGELFF
TRBV5-1	.	.	TRBJ2-1	TGCGCCAGCAGCCCCATCGAGCCCGAGCAGTTCTTC	CASSPIEPEQFF
TRBV19	.	.	TRBJ2-1	TGTGCCAGTAGTATAGCCGCGGACTCCTACAATGAGCAGTTCTTC	CASSIAADSYNEQFF